Following are 29 T cell receptor beta chains from one sample sequenced in a study of blood T cell repertoires in COVID-19. Sequenced by immunoSEQ multiplex PCR; TCRdb stores in-frame clones only, minus some. The data show under 200,000 clones, roughly 80% seen once. Sequencing used PBMCs or T cells enriched from blood (not recorded which). The receptors come from a woman aged 55-69 years who had recovered from COVID-19.

The rearrangement uses TRBV11-2 and TRBJ2-7, with TRBD2 matching over 8 bases. Trimming at V came to 4 bases and at J to 0 bases, leaving 5 bases not matched to a gene. The CDR3 is 15 residues long. Looked up from germline, CDR1 is SGHAT and CDR2 is FQNNGV. CDR3 nucleotide sequence: TGTGCCAGCAGCTACGCCGGGACTAGCTCCTACGAGCAGTACTTC. It codes for CASSYAGTSSYEQYF.

V is TRBV7-2 and J is TRBJ1-5; a weak D match, TRBD1 (5 bases). The CDR3 loop spans 15 amino acids. CDR1 and CDR2 (germline): SGHTA, FQGNSA. V lost 1 base and J lost 1, with 8 bases in between. The chain's CDR3 is CASSLGGLSNQPQHF. The CDR3 DNA reads TGTGCCAGCAGCTTAGGGGGCCTAAGCAATCAGCCCCAGCATTTT.

This clone is judged medium-sized (0.01 to 0.1%). The chain uses TRBV7-8 and TRBJ1-1; TRBD1 matches 9 bases. Germline lookup yields CDR1 SGHVS and CDR2 FQNEAQ. V dropped 7 bases and J dropped 5; count of bases not matched to a gene: 11. The CDR3 spans 15 residues. The CDR3, as DNA: TGTGCCAGCAACCCGACAGGGGGTTCGAAAACTGAAGCTTTCTTT. Translating it yields CASNPTGGSKTEAFF.

The table lists this clone with a few counts. The chain carries TRBV11-3 and TRBJ1-1; 7 bases are shared with TRBD1. CDR1 and CDR2 from the germline V gene are SGHNT and YENEEA. The V gene end was trimmed by 5 bases and the J gene end by 7 bases; junction bases not matched to a gene: 7. The length of the CDR3 is 13 residues. The CDR3: CASSMARDSEAFF. CDR3 coding DNA: TGTGCCAGCAGCATGGCCCGGGACAGTGAAGCTTTCTTT.

About this clone itself: This specimen includes other DNA sequences encoding the same CDR3. V and J are TRBV5-6 and TRBJ2-1, with D possibly matching TRBD2 (7 bases). V was pared by 0 bases and J by 2 bases, with 15 bases between. The CDR3 contains 17 residues. Germline V gene sequence: CDR1 SGHDT, CDR2 YYEEEE. CDR3 DNA sequence: TGTGCCAGCAGCTTGGAGGGAAGGGGGGGAACCTACAATGAGCAGTTCTTC. It specifies CASSLEGRGGTYNEQFF.

The rearrangement uses TRBV7-2 and TRBJ1-1; no definite D call. CDR3 size: 13 residues. Germline V CDR1 and CDR2: SGHTA, FQGNSA. V was pared by 3 bases and J by 5 bases, with 10 bases between. The CDR3 nucleotides read TGTGCCAGCAGCTTTCCAGGTAGAACTGAAGCTTTCTTT. It codes for CASSFPGRTEAFF.

This chain links TRBV2 with TRBJ2-4; 7 positions agree with TRBD1. V shed 4 bases, J shed 0 bases, and the junction held 9 bases outside the gene matches. The CDR3 is 17 residues long. Germline lookup yields CDR1 SNHLY and CDR2 FYNNEI. CDR3 nucleotides: TGTGCCAGCAGTGGTGCCGGGACAGCCCTAGCCAAAAACATTCAGTACTTC. Translated: CASSGAGTALAKNIQYF.

V and J are TRBV10-2 and TRBJ2-7; a weak D match, TRBD2 (6 bases). Trimming took 4 bases from V and 3 from J, leaving 16 bases between them. The CDR3 is made up of 15 amino acids. The germline V gene encodes CDR1 WSHSY and CDR2 SAAADI. The CDR3 protein is CASSAFDGGIYEQYF. The CDR3 DNA follows: TGCGCCAGCAGTGCCTTTGACGGGGGTATCTACGAGCAGTACTTC.

The chain combines TRBV6-1 with TRBJ2-7, with D perhaps TRBD1 (6 bases). Looked up from germline, CDR1 is MNHNS and CDR2 is SASEGT. Trimming shortened V by 1 base and J by 4 bases, and 11 bases separated the two germline ends. The CDR3 spans 14 residues. The CDR3 DNA reads as TGTGCCAGCAGTGAAGTTAGAGGGGGTTACGAGCAGTACTTC. This sequence encodes CASSEVRGGYEQYF.

This clone occurred many times. The chain joins TRBV2 to TRBJ1-4; the D is unclear. The V and J ends lost 4 bases and 5 bases respectively, with 11 bases between them. Per germline, CDR1 SNHLY and CDR2 FYNNEI. The CDR3 sequence is 14 residues long. CDR3 amino acids: CASSGGQKNEKLFF. CDR3 coding DNA: TGTGCCAGCAGTGGAGGGCAGAAAAATGAAAAACTGTTTTTT.

The rearrangement uses TRBV30 and TRBJ1-5, with D tentatively TRBD1 (6 bases). This CDR3 spans 14 amino acids. With 2 bases removed from V and 4 bases from J, the gap between germline ends came to 12 bases. Germline lookup yields CDR1 GTSNPN and CDR2 SVGIG (reference sequence). The CDR3 sequence is CAWSRDRRNQPQHF. CDR3 nucleotides: TGTGCCTGGAGTCGCGACAGGAGAAATCAGCCCCAGCATTTT.

With respect to this clone: Other DNA sequences in this sample translate to the same CDR3. This rearrangement joins TRBV19 to TRBJ1-5; 7 bases match TRBD1. This CDR3 contains 13 residues. V was pared by 4 bases and J by 4 bases, with 1 base of the junction left unmatched. Looked up from germline, CDR1 is LNHDA and CDR2 is SQIVND (reference sequence). CDR3 bases: TGTGCCAGTAGTACGGACAGGAATCAGCCCCAGCATTTT. It specifies CASSTDRNQPQHF. Using reference TRBV19 and TRBJ1-5 for the parts outside the CDR3, the full variable domain is DGGITQSPKYLFRKEGQNVTLSCEQNLNHDAMYWYRQDPGQGLRLIYYSQIVNDFQKGDIAEGYSVSREKKESFPLTVTSAQKNPTAFYLCASSTDRNQPQHFGDGTRLSIL.

This chain uses TRBV30 with TRBJ1-3, with D tentatively TRBD1 (5 bases). V was pared by 1 base and J by 2 bases, with 12 bases between. CDR1 and CDR2 (germline): GTSNPN, SVGIG (reference sequence). This CDR3 region has 15 residues. CDR3 nucleotides: TGTGCCTGGAGTGGTCATACAGGAGCTGGAAACACCATATATTTT. As protein: CAWSGHTGAGNTIYF.

This rearrangement joins TRBV7-2 to TRBJ1-1, with a tentative D call TRBD1 (5 bases). Trimming cost V 3 bases and J 6 bases, with 20 bases left between them. Germline CDR1 and CDR2: SGHTA and FQGNSA. This CDR3 comprises 16 residues. The CDR3 DNA reads as TGTGCCAGCAGCTTCGGGACGCCGGAAACGGGGGCTGAAGCTTTCTTT. It specifies CASSFGTPETGAEAFF.

This clone was seen only once. The chain employs TRBV5-8 and TRBJ1-2, with no clear D. In germline, CDR1 is SGHTS, CDR2 YDEGEE. Trimming shortened V by 5 bases and J by 6 bases, and 20 bases separated the two germline ends. This CDR3 has 15 residues. CDR3 sequence reads: CASSPTESSAHGYTF. CDR3 sequence (DNA): TGTGCCAGCAGTCCCACAGAATCTTCGGCGCATGGCTACACCTTC.

This clone was detected a few times. CDR3 region: CASSLGLAGPPGTQYF. The CDR3 DNA sequence: TGTGCCAGCAGTTTGGGACTAGCGGGACCGCCGGGTACGCAGTATTTT. The V gene is TRBV6-2 or TRBV6-3, the J gene TRBJ2-3, with 13 bases aligning to TRBD2. Germline V gene sequence: CDR1 MNHEY, CDR2 SVGEGT. Trimming took 4 bases from V and 8 from J; bases not matched to a gene: 9. The CDR3 loop spans 16 amino acids.

The chain employs TRBV9 and TRBJ1-4; D not resolved. Germline-derived CDR1 and CDR2 are SGDLS and YYNGEE. V lost 2 bases and J 3 bases, leaving 8 bases between the germline ends. CDR3 length: 14 amino acids. The CDR3 nucleotides read TGTGCCAGCAGCGTCGGGGTAGCTAATGAAAAACTGTTTTTT. Residues: CASSVGVANEKLFF.

The chain couples TRBV18 to TRBJ1-5, with 7 bases fitting TRBD1. The J segment lost 6 bases and the V segment lost 3 bases, leaving 2 bases of the junction unmatched. The CDR3 runs to 13 residues. Germline CDR1 and CDR2: KGHSH and LQKENI. CDR3: CASSPDRAQPQHF. The CDR3 coding sequence is TGTGCCAGCTCACCCGACAGGGCTCAGCCCCAGCATTTT.

This rearrangement joins TRBV15 to TRBJ2-2; the match to TRBD1 covers 8 bases. From germline, CDR1 is LNHNV and CDR2 YYDKDF (reference sequence). The CDR3 has 15 amino acids. The V segment lost 3 bases and the J segment 4 bases; nucleotides outside the gene matches: 4. The CDR3 region is CATSRTGAGTGELFF. CDR3 DNA: TGTGCCACCAGCAGGACAGGGGCCGGCACCGGGGAGCTGTTTTTT.

The rearrangement links TRBV7-2 to TRBJ1-2; D may be TRBD1 (6 bases). V lost 5 bases to trimming and J lost 10 bases, with 20 bases between them. The CDR3 totals 14 residues. CDR1 is SGHTA and CDR2 is FQGNSA in the germline V gene. The CDR3 loop is CASSQRTDYGAYTF. CDR3 nucleotides: TGTGCCAGCAGCCAACGGACAGACTATGGTGCCTACACCTTC. The full variable domain, in which reference TRBV7-2 and TRBJ1-2 provide the parts outside the CDR3, is GAGVSQSPSNKVTEKGKDVELRCDPISGHTALYWYRQSLGQGLEFLIYFQGNSAPDKSGLPSDRFSAERTGGSVSTLTIQRTQQEDSAVYLCASSQRTDYGAYTFGSGTRLTVV.

This clone appeared a few times. The chain carries TRBV27 and TRBJ1-2; possible D gene TRBD1, 6 bases. The V end was cut by 5 bases, the J end by 4 bases, with 17 bases between. Germline CDR1 is MNHEY and CDR2 is SMNVEV (reference sequence). This CDR3 has 15 residues. This CDR3 reads CASSAQGEGRYGYTF. For the CDR3, the DNA is TGTGCCAGCAGTGCACAGGGAGAAGGTCGCTATGGCTACACCTTC.

The table lists this clone with a count of one. J is TRBJ2-5 and V is TRBV5-6; D might be TRBD1 (6 bases). In germline, CDR1 is SGHDT, CDR2 YYEEEE. The CDR3 runs 14 residues. V lost 2 bases and J lost 5, with 13 bases in between. The CDR3 is CASSFYRVRETQYF. Here the CDR3 DNA reads TGTGCCAGCAGCTTTTACAGGGTCAGGGAGACCCAGTACTTC.

The sample holds a few counts of this clone. The chain uses TRBV7-2 and TRBJ2-2, with a tentative D call TRBD2 (5 bases). The CDR3 covers 15 residues. Per germline, CDR1 SGHTA and CDR2 FQGNSA. Trimming removed 2 bases from V and 1 base from J, with 8 bases in between. CDR3 loop: CASSLYRGNTGELFF. The CDR3 nucleotides read TGTGCCAGCAGCTTATATCGGGGGAACACCGGGGAGCTGTTTTTT. The complete variable domain, with remaining parts taken from reference TRBV7-2 and TRBJ2-2, reads GAGVSQSPSNKVTEKGKDVELRCDPISGHTALYWYRQSLGQGLEFLIYFQGNSAPDKSGLPSDRFSAERTGGSVSTLTIQRTQQEDSAVYLCASSLYRGNTGELFFGEGSRLTVL.

The rearrangement uses TRBV9 and TRBJ2-5; D might be TRBD1 (5 bases). The CDR3 covers 15 residues. CDR1 and CDR2 (germline): SGDLS, YYNGEE. V lost 1 base and J lost 5, with 15 bases in between. CDR3 loop: CASSVQGLLGETQYF. CDR3 bases: TGTGCCAGCAGCGTACAGGGTCTTCTAGGGGAGACCCAGTACTTC.

This clone came up once. The rearrangement links TRBV6-5 to TRBJ1-4; a weak D match, TRBD1 (6 bases). CDR3 length: 14 amino acids. V was shortened by 0 bases and J by 10 bases, with 12 bases between the two germline ends. Germline V CDR1 and CDR2: MNHEY, SVGAGI. As DNA, the CDR3 is TGTGCCAGCAGTTACTCTGCCGGGGGGGCAAAACTGTTTTTT. As protein: CASSYSAGGAKLFF.

The rearrangement uses TRBV9 and TRBJ2-1; 9 nucleotides line up with TRBD2. Germline CDR1 is SGDLS and CDR2 is YYNGEE. V shed 2 bases, J shed 7 bases, and the junction held 7 bases outside the gene matches. This CDR3 is built from 15 residues. The CDR3 spells CASSVSGLARNEQFF. CDR3 DNA: TGTGCCAGCAGCGTGTCCGGACTAGCGAGGAATGAGCAGTTCTTC. Filled out from reference TRBV9 and TRBJ2-1, the complete variable domain reads DSGVTQTPKHLITATGQRVTLRCSPRSGDLSVYWYQQSLDQGLQFLIQYYNGEERAKGNILERFSAQQFPDLHSELNLSSLELGDSALYFCASSVSGLARNEQFFGPGTRLTVL.

This clone was observed a few times. This sample also contains other DNA sequences that code for the same CDR3. The chain has TRBV3-1 (or the pseudogene TRBV3-2) and TRBJ2-7; 8 nucleotides align to TRBD1. Trimming removed 4 bases from V and 3 bases from J; junction bases left unmatched: 11. Germline V gene lookup returns CDR1 LGHDT and CDR2 YNNKEL (reference sequence). The CDR3 extends over 16 amino acids. CDR3 DNA: TGTGCCAGCAGCCCGCGTCCCGGGACAGGTAGCTACGAGCAGTACTTC. This codes for CASSPRPGTGSYEQYF.

On this clone itself: The sample has other DNA sequences that encode this CDR3 too. The rearrangement joins TRBV29-1 to TRBJ2-3; D is perhaps TRBD1 (5 bases). Germline CDR1 is SQVTM and CDR2 is ANQGSEA. The CDR3 contains 13 residues. V was trimmed by 2 bases and J by 3 bases, leaving 9 bases between them. As DNA, the CDR3 is TGCAGCGTTGAATCGCAGGGTACAGATACGCAGTATTTT. Translation gives CSVESQGTDTQYF.

The chain's CDR3 is CASSFAGLAEQFF. Written as DNA, the CDR3 is TGTGCCAGCAGTTTCGCGGGACTCGCCGAGCAGTTCTTC. The chain combines TRBV5-5 with TRBJ2-1; the D gene is possibly TRBD2 (6 bases). V lost 5 bases and J 10 bases, leaving 16 bases between the germline ends. Germline CDR1 is SGHKS and CDR2 is YYEKEE (reference sequence). The CDR3 spans 13 residues.